Below are 26 T cell receptor beta chains sequenced from a single sample in a study of shared clonotypes between healthy human individuals (dated by TCRdb to 2018 to 2021). Library method: the immunoSEQ multiplex PCR assay. Imported from immuneACCESS, the table was reduced by TCRdb to in-frame sequences with V and J called. These copies leave out some clones; in studies compared against another copy, an unresolved V gene accounts for under half, and the cause of the remainder is not known. The sample records around 330,000 clones, 74% of which are singletons. 9% to 12% of the sample goes to the ten largest clones. Specimen: memory CD4+ T cells sorted from blood. Reading the label with the study, this specimen's cell subset or site is: CD45RA-negative fraction. These receptor sequences come from a young man in good health.

J is TRBJ2-5 and V is TRBV7-7; D gene unclear. This CDR3 spans 16 amino acids. Germline V gives CDR1 SSHAT, CDR2 FNYEAQ (reference sequence). Trimming took 5 bases from V and 2 from J, leaving 18 bases between them. Written as DNA, the CDR3 is TGTGCCAGCAGCCCCATCGGGCCAGGCCTACAAGAGACCCAGTACTTC. Its translation: CASSPIGPGLQETQYF.

This clone has just one count. The chain joins TRBV18 to TRBJ1-4; D is undetermined. This CDR3 is built from 15 residues. Germline V gives CDR1 KGHSH, CDR2 LQKENI. V shed 3 bases and J shed 8 bases, with 16 bases lying between them. CDR3 sequence (DNA): TGTGCCAGCTCACCCCAGAGTGGGGTCGGGGAAAAACTGTTTTTT. Amino acid sequence: CASSPQSGVGEKLFF.

Many counts were recorded for this clone. The genes are TRBV19 and TRBJ2-7; D not resolved. V was clipped by 5 bases and J by 2 bases, with 13 bases between them. Germline values: CDR1 LNHDA, CDR2 SQIVND (reference sequence). The CDR3 is made up of 14 amino acids. The CDR3 region has the DNA TGTGCCAGTAGTCCCTACCTTGCGCCCTACGAGCAGTACTTC. Protein: CASSPYLAPYEQYF.

This clone has just a few counts. The rearrangement uses TRBV28 and TRBJ2-5; the D is unclear. Looked up from germline, CDR1 is MDHEN and CDR2 is SYDVKM. The ends were cut back, 3 bases at V and 2 bases at J, with 13 bases in the middle. The CDR3 spans 15 residues. CDR3 sequence (DNA): TGTGCCAGCAGTTTTGGGCATGCGATACAAGAGACCCAGTACTTC. The encoded protein is CASSFGHAIQETQYF.

This sequence joins TRBV10-3 and TRBJ2-3, with 7 bases identical to TRBD1. V was clipped by 2 bases and J by 1 base; unmatched bases: 0. This CDR3 has 14 amino acids. CDR1 is ENHRY, CDR2 SYGVKD, per germline. The DNA of the CDR3 is TGTGCCATCAGTGAGACAGGGGGCACAGATACGCAGTATTTT. This encodes CAISETGGTDTQYF.

The chain combines TRBV5-1 with TRBJ1-1, with a weak D call TRBD1 (5 bases). The CDR3 runs to 15 residues. Germline V gene lookup returns CDR1 SGHRS and CDR2 YFSETQ. V was cut by 0 bases and J by 2 bases, with 11 bases left in between. The CDR3 sequence is CASSLAAGPNTEAFF. The DNA of the CDR3 is TGCGCCAGCAGCTTGGCCGCGGGGCCCAACACTGAAGCTTTCTTT.

The sample holds a few counts of this clone. The chain combines TRBV7-9 with TRBJ2-1, with a possible D match to TRBD2 (6 bases). This CDR3 has 14 amino acids. CDR1 SEHNR and CDR2 FQNEAQ come from the germline V gene (reference sequence). V was shortened by 2 bases and J by 8 bases, with 13 bases between the two germline ends. CDR3 nucleotides: TGTGCCAGCAGCTTATCCCAAAAGCGGGATGAGCAGTTCTTC. Its translation: CASSLSQKRDEQFF. Looking up the rest from reference TRBV7-9 and TRBJ2-1 gives the full variable domain: DTGVSQNPRHKITKRGQNVTFRCDPISEHNRLYWYRQTLGQGPEFLTYFQNEAQLEKSRLLSDRFSAERPKGSFSTLEIQRTEQGDSAMYLCASSLSQKRDEQFFGPGTRLTVL.

The V call is TRBV7-3, the J call TRBJ2-1; D is undetermined. The CDR3 runs to 12 residues. The V gene lost 0 bases and the J gene lost 9 bases, with 6 bases spanning the gap. The V gene's germline CDR1 is SGHTA and CDR2 FQGTGA. The CDR3: CASSLTWGEQFF. CDR3 nucleotides: TGTGCCAGCAGCTTAACTTGGGGTGAGCAGTTCTTC.

This chain connects TRBV6-6 to TRBJ2-5; possible D gene TRBD1, 6 bases. Trimming removed 0 bases from V and 7 bases from J, with 18 bases in between. This CDR3 is built from 16 residues. Germline V lookup: CDR1 MNHNY, CDR2 SVGAGI (reference sequence). The CDR3 here is CASSYSKGVASGTQYF. CDR3 DNA: TGTGCCAGCAGTTACTCGAAGGGGGTGGCTTCAGGGACCCAGTACTTC.

This chain joins TRBV30 and TRBJ2-2; 14 nucleotides match TRBD2. CDR3 length: 15 amino acids. With V trimmed by 7 bases and J by 7 bases, 8 bases remained unmatched. CDR1 is GTSNPN and CDR2 is SVGIG in the germline V gene (reference sequence). CDR3 nucleotides: TGTGCCTTAAGGACTAGCGGGAGGAGCGGCGGGGAGCTGTTTTTT. This translates into CALRTSGRSGGELFF.

J is TRBJ1-5 and V is TRBV19, with 7 nucleotides matching TRBD1. The J segment lost 6 bases and the V segment lost 4 bases, leaving 3 bases of the junction unmatched. The V gene's germline CDR1 is LNHDA and CDR2 SQIVND (reference sequence). The CDR3 is 13 residues long. The CDR3 spells CASSKDRAQPQHF. The CDR3 nucleotides are TGTGCCAGTAGTAAAGACAGGGCTCAGCCCCAGCATTTT. The whole variable domain, filled in from reference TRBV19 and TRBJ1-5, reads DGGITQSPKYLFRKEGQNVTLSCEQNLNHDAMYWYRQDPGQGLRLIYYSQIVNDFQKGDIAEGYSVSREKKESFPLTVTSAQKNPTAFYLCASSKDRAQPQHFGDGTRLSIL.

This clone is a singleton in its sample. V usage is TRBV12-5 and J usage is TRBJ2-7; 12 nucleotides align to TRBD2. This CDR3 has 17 amino acids. Germline CDR1 reads LGHNT; CDR2 reads FRNRAP. The trim removed 2 bases at V and 2 bases at J, leaving 7 bases unmatched. CDR3 DNA sequence: TGTGCTAGTGGTTTGATATCTAGCGGGAGGGCCCCCTACGAGCAGTACTTC. Translating it yields CASGLISSGRAPYEQYF.

This chain connects TRBV2 to TRBJ2-5, with D possibly matching TRBD1 (6 bases). The CDR3 is 13 residues long. Germline V lookup: CDR1 SNHLY, CDR2 FYNNEI. V was shortened by 8 bases and J by 5 bases, with 15 bases between the two germline ends. This CDR3 reads CASALTGLETQYF. Here the CDR3 DNA reads TGTGCCAGCGCCCTTACAGGGTTGGAGACCCAGTACTTC. The complete variable domain, with remaining parts taken from reference TRBV2 and TRBJ2-5, reads EPEVTQTPSHQVTQMGQEVILRCVPISNHLYFYWYRQILGQKVEFLVSFYNNEISEKSEIFDDQFSVERPDGSNFTLKIRSTKLEDSAMYFCASALTGLETQYFGPGTRLLVL.

The genes are TRBV6-6 and TRBJ2-7, with TRBD1 matching 8 bases. The CDR3 covers 15 residues. Trimming cost V 6 bases and J 4 bases; bases outside gene matches: 11. CDR1 and CDR2 from the germline V gene are MNHNY and SVGAGI (reference sequence). Written as DNA, the CDR3 is TGTGCCAGCAGGCTCCCGGGACAGGCCTCGTACGAGCAGTACTTC. This encodes CASRLPGQASYEQYF.

The CDR3 protein is CASSLDGTSPYEQYF. The CDR3 DNA sequence: TGTGCCAGCAGTTTGGATGGGACTAGCCCTTACGAGCAGTACTTC. This chain joins TRBV27 and TRBJ2-7, with 9 bases lining up with TRBD2. The J segment lost 4 bases and the V segment lost 3 bases, leaving 7 bases of the junction unmatched. The V gene's germline CDR1 is MNHEY and CDR2 SMNVEV (reference sequence). The length of the CDR3 is 15 residues.

This chain uses TRBV30 with TRBJ2-7; possible D gene TRBD2, 5 bases. Germline V gene lookup returns CDR1 GTSNPN and CDR2 SVGIG (reference sequence). This CDR3 comprises 13 residues. Trimming pared 1 base from V and 0 bases from J, leaving 7 bases between. This CDR3 is CAWSGGLSYEQYF. Written as DNA, the CDR3 is TGTGCCTGGAGTGGCGGGCTCTCCTACGAGCAGTACTTC. The full variable domain, completed using reference TRBV30 and TRBJ2-7, is SQTIHQWPATLVQPVGSPLSLECTVEGTSNPNLYWYRQAAGRGLQLLFYSVGIGQISSEVPQNLSASRPQDRQFILSSKKLLLSDSGFYLCAWSGGLSYEQYFGPGTRLTVT.

The chain employs TRBV5-1 and TRBJ2-7; D may be TRBD1 (5 bases). V was trimmed by 5 bases and J by 3 bases, leaving 21 bases between them. Per germline, CDR1 SGHRS and CDR2 YFSETQ. The CDR3 has 16 amino acids. CDR3 in amino acids: CASRLSIRAEYYEQYF. CDR3 nucleotides: TGCGCCAGCAGGCTCTCGATCAGGGCAGAATACTACGAGCAGTACTTC.

The chain carries TRBV7-2 and TRBJ2-1; unclear D gene. CDR1 and CDR2 from the germline V gene are SGHTA and FQGNSA. Trimming took 1 base from V and 8 from J, leaving 12 bases between them. The CDR3 spans 14 residues. The CDR3 DNA sequence: TGTGCCAGCAGCTTAGAGACGAGTTACCATGAGCAGTTCTTC. Amino acids: CASSLETSYHEQFF.

The chain combines TRBV9 with TRBJ1-2; TRBD1 matches at 7 bases. This CDR3 spans 14 amino acids. Germline V gives CDR1 SGDLS, CDR2 YYNGEE. The V gene end was trimmed by 3 bases and the J gene end by 2 bases; junction bases not matched to a gene: 4. CDR3 in amino acids: CASSAGDSNYGYTF. The CDR3 nucleotides read TGTGCCAGCAGCGCAGGGGACAGCAACTATGGCTACACCTTC.

This rearrangement joins TRBV27 to TRBJ2-1; 16 bases line up with TRBD2. With V trimmed by 5 bases and J by 2 bases, 3 bases remained unmatched. This CDR3 contains 17 residues. Germline-derived CDR1 and CDR2 are MNHEY and SMNVEV (reference sequence). CDR3 sequence (DNA): TGTGCCAGCAGTCCGGGACTAGCGGGAGGGCCCTACAATGAGCAGTTCTTC. This sequence encodes CASSPGLAGGPYNEQFF.

V gene TRBV6-1 combines with J gene TRBJ2-7; D assignment may be TRBD1 or TRBD2 (6 bases each). Germline loops: CDR1 MNHNS, CDR2 SASEGT. Deletions cut 6 bases from V and 1 base from J, with 10 bases between. The CDR3 is made up of 13 amino acids. The CDR3 spells CASSAGQSYEQYF. As DNA, the CDR3 is TGTGCCAGCAGCGCGGGACAATCCTACGAGCAGTACTTC.

V is TRBV28 and J is TRBJ2-1; TRBD2 might be the D (5 bases). Germline values: CDR1 MDHEN, CDR2 SYDVKM. The germline V and J ends were trimmed by 3 bases and 10 bases, with 19 bases remaining between them. This CDR3 has 15 amino acids. The CDR3 sequence is CASSFTVGAAVEQFF. The CDR3 bases are TGTGCCAGCAGTTTTACGGTGGGAGCCGCGGTGGAGCAGTTCTTC.

The rearrangement joins TRBV7-2 to TRBJ2-7, with D possibly being TRBD1 (6 bases). This CDR3 region has 12 residues. Trimming cost V 6 bases and J 4 bases, with 10 bases left between them. CDR1 SGHTA and CDR2 FQGNSA come from the germline V gene. As DNA, the CDR3 is TGTGCCAGCAGGTCCGACAGGTACGAGCAGTACTTC. It codes for CASRSDRYEQYF. Variable domain in full (rest from reference TRBV7-2 and TRBJ2-7): GAGVSQSPSNKVTEKGKDVELRCDPISGHTALYWYRQSLGQGLEFLIYFQGNSAPDKSGLPSDRFSAERTGGSVSTLTIQRTQQEDSAVYLCASRSDRYEQYFGPGTRLTVT.

This clone was recorded a few times. This chain connects TRBV29-1 to TRBJ2-5; D is perhaps TRBD2 (6 bases). V dropped 6 bases and J dropped 4 bases, with 12 bases sitting between them. The CDR3 has 12 amino acids. Germline lookup yields CDR1 SQVTM and CDR2 ANQGSEA. The CDR3 sequence: CSVSEGGETQYF. CDR3 nucleotide sequence: TGCAGCGTCTCGGAGGGCGGAGAGACCCAGTACTTC.

The chain joins TRBV4-1 to TRBJ2-2; D is undetermined. The CDR3 covers 13 residues. Per the germline V gene, CDR1 is MGHRA and CDR2 is YSYEKL. The V end lost 3 bases, the J end lost 2 bases, and 4 bases lay between the germline ends. The DNA for the CDR3 is TGCGCCAGCAGCCAGGATAACACCGGGGAGCTGTTTTTT. It yields the protein CASSQDNTGELFF.

V and J are TRBV7-8 and TRBJ2-1; 7 bases agree with TRBD1. Looked up from germline, CDR1 is SGHVS and CDR2 is FQNEAQ. This CDR3 region has 13 residues. V dropped 4 bases and J dropped 11; count of bases not matched to a gene: 8. This chain's CDR3 is CASSSGTVYKQFF. CDR3 DNA sequence: TGTGCCAGCAGCTCCGGGACAGTCTATAAGCAGTTCTTC.